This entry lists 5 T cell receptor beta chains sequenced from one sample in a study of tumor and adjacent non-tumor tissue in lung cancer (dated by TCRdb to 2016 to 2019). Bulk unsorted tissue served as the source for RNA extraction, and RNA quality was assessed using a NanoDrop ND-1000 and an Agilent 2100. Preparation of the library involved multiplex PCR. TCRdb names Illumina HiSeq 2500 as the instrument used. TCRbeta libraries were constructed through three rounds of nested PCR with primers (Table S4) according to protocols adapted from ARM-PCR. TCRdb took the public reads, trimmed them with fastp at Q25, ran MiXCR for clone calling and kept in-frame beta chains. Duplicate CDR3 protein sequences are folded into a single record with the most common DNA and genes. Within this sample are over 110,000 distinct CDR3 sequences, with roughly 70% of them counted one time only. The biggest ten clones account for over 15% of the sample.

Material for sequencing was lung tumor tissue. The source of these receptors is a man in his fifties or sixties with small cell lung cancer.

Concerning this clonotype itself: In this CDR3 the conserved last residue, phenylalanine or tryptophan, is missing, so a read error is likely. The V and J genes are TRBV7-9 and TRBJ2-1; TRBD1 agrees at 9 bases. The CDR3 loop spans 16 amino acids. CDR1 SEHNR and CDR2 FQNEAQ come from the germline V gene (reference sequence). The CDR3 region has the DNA TGTGCCAACAGCCCTCGGACAGGGGCGAGCTACAATGAGCAGTTCTTA. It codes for CANSPRTGASYNEQFL.

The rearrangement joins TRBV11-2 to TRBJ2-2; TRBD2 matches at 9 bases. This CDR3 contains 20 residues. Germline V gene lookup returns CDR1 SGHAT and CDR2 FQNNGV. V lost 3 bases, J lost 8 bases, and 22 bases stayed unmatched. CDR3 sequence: CASSLDPRHISGSSLGELFF. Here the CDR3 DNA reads TGTGCCAGCAGCTTGGATCCCCGACATATTAGCGGGAGCAGTTTGGGGGAGCTGTTTTTT. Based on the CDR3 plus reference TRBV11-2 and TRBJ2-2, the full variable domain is EAGVAQSPRYKIIEKRQSVAFWCNPISGHATLYWYQQILGQGPKLLIQFQNNGVVDDSQLPKDRFSAERLKGVDSTLKIQPAKLEDSAVYLCASSLDPRHISGSSLGELFFGEGSRLTVL.

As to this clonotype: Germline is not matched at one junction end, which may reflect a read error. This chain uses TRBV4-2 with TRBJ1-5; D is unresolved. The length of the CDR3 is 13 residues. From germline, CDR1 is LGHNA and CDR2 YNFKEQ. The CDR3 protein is CASSLSRDQSQHF. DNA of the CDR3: TGTGCCAGCAGTCTCTCTAGGGATCAGTCCCAGCATTTT.

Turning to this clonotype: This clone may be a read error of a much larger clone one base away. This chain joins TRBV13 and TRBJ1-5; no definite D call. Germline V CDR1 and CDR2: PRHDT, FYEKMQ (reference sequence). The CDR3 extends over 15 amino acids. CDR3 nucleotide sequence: TGTGCCAGCAGCTTAGGTACAGATAGCAATCGGCCCCAGCATTTT. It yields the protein CASSLGTDSNRPQHF.

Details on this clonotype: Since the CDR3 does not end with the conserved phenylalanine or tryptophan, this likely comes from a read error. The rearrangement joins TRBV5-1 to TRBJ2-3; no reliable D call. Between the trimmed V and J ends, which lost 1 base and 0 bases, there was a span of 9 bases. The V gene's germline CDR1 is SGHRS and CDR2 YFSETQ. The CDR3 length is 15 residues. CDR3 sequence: CASSLSGDSTDTQYL. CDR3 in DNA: TGCGCCAGCAGCTTGTCAGGAGACAGCACAGATACGCAGTATCTT.